This T cell receptor (beta chain) derives from a study of tumor and adjacent non-tumor tissue in lung cancer. With respect to this clonotype: Its matching antigen is unknown.

General study findings and limits: Compared with tumor, normal lung showed significantly lower TCR diversity.

No cell sorting was done before RNA was extracted from the tissue. More than 3 cm separated this lung sample from the edge of the tumor. The library came from three nested PCR rounds adapted from ARM-PCR protocols. TCRdb recomputed calls from the multiplex PCR reads with MiXCR, one row per CDR3 protein. The sample has about 86,000 distinct CDR3 sequences, under 80% seen once. This CDR3 is 12 amino acids long. Per the germline V gene, CDR1 is MNHNY and CDR2 is SVGAGI (reference sequence). V lost 7 bases and J 12 bases, leaving 16 bases between the germline ends. Specimen: distant non-tumor lung tissue. This sequence was found in a woman aged 45 to 65 with non-small cell lung cancer. The V and J genes are TRBV6-6 and TRBJ2-1; no clear D. CDR3 sequence: CASNTSSDVQFF. The CDR3 nucleotides read TGTGCCAGCAATACCTCAAGCGATGTGCAGTTCTTC.